Detailed here is one TCR beta chain. This record belongs to a study of cytomegalovirus exposure and HLA in healthy donors. The CDR3 has 16 amino acids. The germline CDR1 and CDR2 sequences are SGHRS and YFSETQ. The V gene lost 0 bases and the J gene lost 0 bases, with 10 bases spanning the gap. The PCR was carried out with 60 Vbeta primers and 13 Jbeta primers. Some clones are missing from TCRdb's copy, which holds only in-frame ones; the method was immunoSEQ multiplex PCR. Of tens of thousands of clones listed, roughly 70% were seen once; the top ten hold roughly an eighth. V is TRBV5-1 and J is TRBJ1-3; no firm D call. The clonotype was recovered from a woman in her 40s in good health and CMV-seropositive. Specimen: PBMCs. The CDR3 DNA is TGCGCCAGCAGCTTGGTGGGAGTCTTCTCTGGAAACACCATATATTTT. It codes for CASSLVGVFSGNTIYF.